A single sample gave rise to the 25 T cell receptor beta chains below, sequenced in a study of human T cells and chemical hapten exposure. Time point of the sample: pre-sensitization, week 0. Treatment defined: therapeutic diphenylcyclopropenone sensitization with weekly scalp DPC. A single record per CDR3 protein comes from TCRdb applying MiXCR to the RACE reads. The profile shows some 70,000 distinct CDR3 sequences, 9.5% to 13% of them singletons. The sample in question was whole blood, obtained in connection with sensitization to the hapten diphenylcyclopropenone (DPC). The source is a woman aged 50 to 65 with alopecia areata. Some clones in this sample may be carry-over from other donors' samples.

This clonotype was seen many times. DNA for the CDR3: TGTGCCAGCAGCAGAGCGGGAGCAGGAAACACCATATATTTT. It is translated as CASSRAGAGNTIYF. The genes are TRBV3-1 and TRBJ1-3; D uncertain. V was trimmed by 5 bases and J by 4 bases, leaving 12 bases between them. The CDR3 is 14 residues long. Germline lookup yields CDR1 LGHDT and CDR2 YNNKEL (reference sequence).

This sequence joins TRBV30 and TRBJ2-1; no definite D call. Trimming shortened V by 1 base and J by 2 bases, and 9 bases separated the two germline ends. This CDR3 region has 14 residues. Germline loops: CDR1 GTSNPN, CDR2 SVGIG (reference sequence). CDR3 sequence reads: CAWSDSPPYNEQFF. CDR3 coding DNA: TGTGCCTGGAGTGACAGTCCTCCCTACAATGAGCAGTTCTTC.

This chain joins TRBV10-3 and TRBJ2-1, with a possible D match to TRBD1 (5 bases). Trimming removed 4 bases at V and 4 bases at J, with 8 bases between. Germline lookup yields CDR1 ENHRY and CDR2 SYGVKD. The CDR3 spans 13 residues. CDR3 bases: TGTGCCATCAGTGGGCAGGGTTACAATGAGCAGTTCTTC. It is translated as CAISGQGYNEQFF.

The chain has TRBV20-1 and TRBJ2-3; tentatively, D is TRBD2 (5 bases). Germline V lookup: CDR1 DFQATT, CDR2 SNEGSKA (reference sequence). The germline V and J ends were trimmed by 3 bases and 3 bases, with 16 bases remaining between them. This CDR3 region has 15 residues. This CDR3 is CSASEKPRRTDTQYF. For the CDR3, the DNA is TGCAGTGCTAGTGAGAAGCCCCGGAGGACAGATACGCAGTATTTT.

There are a few counts of this clonotype. This CDR3 reads CASRRRSGYSNQPQHF. The DNA for the CDR3 is TGTGCCAGCAGGCGGAGGTCGGGCTATAGCAATCAGCCCCAGCATTTT. This rearrangement joins TRBV6-2 or TRBV6-3 to TRBJ1-5; D is undetermined. Trimming removed 6 bases at V and 0 bases at J, with 15 bases between. Germline CDR1 reads MNHEY; CDR2 reads SVGEGT. This CDR3 comprises 16 residues.

This clonotype was counted at least ten times. The chain recombines TRBV7-8 with TRBJ1-5; D remains ambiguous. Germline V gene data show CDR1 as SGHVS and CDR2 as FQNEAQ. Trimming cost V 1 base and J 4 bases, with 8 bases left between them. CDR3 size: 14 residues. The CDR3 nucleotides are TGTGCCAGCAGCTTAGGACGGAGAAATCAGCCCCAGCATTTT. Residues: CASSLGRRNQPQHF.

The sample holds many counts of this clonotype. The chain uses TRBV30 and TRBJ1-2, with D maybe TRBD1 (5 bases). CDR1 and CDR2 from the germline V gene are GTSNPN and SVGIG (reference sequence). Trimming took 2 bases from V and 3 from J, leaving 10 bases between them. This CDR3 is 13 amino acids long. CDR3 loop: CAWSQGSHYGYTF. CDR3 sequence (DNA): TGTGCCTGGAGTCAGGGCTCCCACTATGGCTACACCTTC.

Only a few counts were recorded for this clonotype. V gene TRBV28 combines with J gene TRBJ1-4; no definite D call. This CDR3 region has 13 residues. The V and J ends lost 5 bases and 8 bases respectively, with 12 bases between them. In germline, CDR1 is MDHEN, CDR2 SYDVKM. This chain's CDR3 is CASSDTDGEKLFF. CDR3 coding DNA: TGTGCCAGCAGTGATACGGACGGGGAAAAACTGTTTTTT. The full variable domain, with the rest looked up from reference TRBV28 and TRBJ1-4, is DVKVTQSSRYLVKRTGEKVFLECVQDMDHENMFWYRQDPGLGLRLIYFSYDVKMKEKGDIPEGYSVSREKKERFSLILESASTNQTSMYLCASSDTDGEKLFFGSGTQLSVL.

This chain links TRBV12-3 or TRBV12-4 with TRBJ1-6; D is possibly TRBD1 (5 bases). This CDR3 comprises 14 residues. The ends were cut back, 6 bases at V and 6 bases at J, with 12 bases in the middle. The CDR3 DNA reads TGTGCCAGCAGCCGGGACGCTCGTAATTCACCCCTCCACTTT. Translating gives CASSRDARNSPLHF.

This chain uses TRBV5-5 with TRBJ2-1; no clear D. CDR3 size: 17 residues. V was clipped by 0 bases and J by 0 bases, with 13 bases between them. Germline loops: CDR1 SGHKS, CDR2 YYEKEE (reference sequence). The CDR3 spells CASSLGLVASSYNEQFF. The CDR3 DNA reads as TGTGCCAGCAGCTTGGGATTGGTCGCTAGCTCCTACAATGAGCAGTTCTTC.

The sample holds many counts of this clonotype. The rearrangement joins TRBV18 to TRBJ2-3; D is uncertain. Germline V gives CDR1 KGHSH, CDR2 LQKENI. The CDR3 loop spans 14 amino acids. With 3 bases removed from V and 2 bases from J, the gap between germline ends came to 9 bases. The CDR3 protein is CASSPQGPTDTQYF. Written as DNA, the CDR3 is TGTGCCAGCTCACCTCAAGGGCCCACAGATACGCAGTATTTT.

The CDR3: CASPSNTEAFF. DNA of the CDR3: TGTGCCAGTCCGAGTAACACTGAAGCTTTCTTT. The rearrangement links TRBV28 to TRBJ1-1; D is uncertain. The germline gives CDR1 MDHEN, CDR2 SYDVKM. This CDR3 has 11 amino acids. The V gene lost 9 bases and the J gene lost 2 bases, with 7 bases spanning the gap.

In its sample, this clonotype was seen many times. The chain joins TRBV20-1 to TRBJ1-6; D is perhaps TRBD1 (6 bases). V lost 6 bases and J lost 10, with 16 bases in between. This CDR3 comprises 13 residues. Per germline, CDR1 DFQATT and CDR2 SNEGSKA (reference sequence). CDR3: CSALDSLGSPLHF. Written as DNA, the CDR3 is TGCAGTGCCTTGGACAGCCTGGGATCACCCCTCCACTTT.

The V gene is TRBV12-2, the J gene TRBJ1-5; TRBD1 is the table's D call, not checked against the DNA. TRBV12-2 is a pseudogene. The CDR3 contains 17 residues. CDR3 coding DNA: TGTGCAAGTCGCTTGAAACCGGGGGGCAGGCAACATCAGCCCCAGCATTTT. Its protein is CASRLKPGGRQHQPQHF.

This sequence joins TRBV18 and TRBJ1-5; unclear D gene. This CDR3 spans 14 amino acids. The germline CDR1 and CDR2 sequences are KGHSH and LQKENI. Trimming took 6 bases from V and 7 from J, leaving 16 bases between them. The CDR3 protein is CASSSGVPGQPQHF. Written as DNA, the CDR3 is TGTGCCAGCTCGAGCGGGGTCCCGGGACAGCCCCAGCATTTT.

This clonotype occurred many times. The chain combines TRBV20-1 with TRBJ2-5; D is perhaps TRBD1 (5 bases). Germline assignment: CDR1 DFQATT and CDR2 SNEGSKA (reference sequence). The V end was cut by 3 bases, the J end by 2 bases, with 25 bases between. The CDR3 runs 18 residues. CDR3 residues: CSARDVTLGASIQETQYF. The DNA for the CDR3 is TGCAGTGCTAGGGACGTGACCTTAGGGGCTTCTATTCAAGAGACCCAGTACTTC.

This clonotype appeared many times. The chain recombines TRBV19 with TRBJ2-3, with TRBD1 matching 7 bases. Germline assignment: CDR1 LNHDA and CDR2 SQIVND (reference sequence). This CDR3 is 17 amino acids long. V shed 5 bases, J shed 5 bases, and the junction held 16 bases outside the gene matches. Written as DNA, the CDR3 is TGTGCCAGTAGTCCGCACGACAGGGCCCGCGGTGGAGATACGCAGTATTTT. Translated, it gives CASSPHDRARGGDTQYF. The whole variable domain, remainder taken from reference TRBV19 and TRBJ2-3, is DGGITQSPKYLFRKEGQNVTLSCEQNLNHDAMYWYRQDPGQGLRLIYYSQIVNDFQKGDIAEGYSVSREKKESFPLTVTSAQKNPTAFYLCASSPHDRARGGDTQYFGPGTRLTVL.

Many counts were recorded for this clonotype. V and J are TRBV30 and TRBJ1-5; no firm D call. The CDR3 spans 15 residues. Germline V gene sequence: CDR1 GTSNPN, CDR2 SVGIG (reference sequence). Between the trimmed V and J ends, which lost 1 base and 4 bases, there was a span of 14 bases. CDR3 DNA sequence: TGTGCCTGGAGTGCTCCGGGCATGGGTAATCAGCCCCAGCATTTT. Amino acid sequence: CAWSAPGMGNQPQHF.

The sample holds many counts of this clonotype. The chain is built from TRBV5-1 and TRBJ2-5; TRBD1 agrees at 11 bases. Germline loops: CDR1 SGHRS, CDR2 YFSETQ. This CDR3 is built from 16 residues. The junction had 4 bases not matched to a gene; V was cut back by 3 bases and J by 0 bases. The CDR3 loop is CASSSGTGGYQETQYF. CDR3 sequence (DNA): TGCGCCAGCAGCTCTGGGACAGGGGGTTACCAAGAGACCCAGTACTTC.

This clonotype was detected only a few times. An end of the junction differs from the germline gene, which may be a read error. The chain has TRBV11-1 and TRBJ2-1, with no clear D. CDR1 and CDR2 (germline): SGHAT, FQDESV (reference sequence). This CDR3 comprises 15 residues. The CDR3 nucleotides read TGTACCAGCAGCTTAACGGACCGTGTTACGGATGAGCAGTTCTTC. Encoded protein: CTSSLTDRVTDEQFF.

This chain connects TRBV18 to TRBJ1-3; 8 nucleotides line up with TRBD1. Germline CDR1 and CDR2: KGHSH and LQKENI. The CDR3 runs 19 residues. Trimming cost V 2 bases and J 0 bases; bases outside gene matches: 12. CDR3 in DNA: TGTGCCAGCTCACCATTAGGACAGGGTCCGCCTGTCTCTGGAAACACCATATATTTT. Protein sequence: CASSPLGQGPPVSGNTIYF.

This chain connects TRBV19 to TRBJ2-3; the match to TRBD1 covers 8 bases. Per the germline V gene, CDR1 is LNHDA and CDR2 is SQIVND (reference sequence). V lost 5 bases, J lost 3 bases, and 7 bases stayed unmatched. The CDR3 has 15 residues. The chain's CDR3 is CASSPRTGNTDTQYF. In DNA form, the CDR3 reads TGTGCCAGTAGTCCAAGGACAGGGAATACAGATACGCAGTATTTT.

The V and J genes are TRBV11-1 and TRBJ2-4; D gene ambiguous. Looked up from germline, CDR1 is SGHAT and CDR2 is FQDESV (reference sequence). V was cut by 5 bases and J by 0 bases, with 14 bases left in between. This CDR3 has 16 residues. The chain's CDR3 is CASSAGRILAKNIQYF. CDR3 nucleotide sequence: TGTGCCAGCAGCGCCGGACGGATCCTAGCCAAAAACATTCAGTACTTC.

The gene calls are TRBV9 and TRBJ1-6; tentatively, D is TRBD1 (6 bases). This CDR3 has 15 amino acids. V shed 0 bases and J shed 6 bases, with 10 bases lying between them. Germline CDR1 and CDR2: SGDLS and YYNGEE. CDR3 coding DNA: TGTGCCAGCAGCGTAGCGGACAGTCGTAATTCACCCCTCCACTTT. Residues: CASSVADSRNSPLHF.

Only a few counts were recorded for this clonotype. The chain links TRBV7-2 to TRBJ2-1; no definite D call. The CDR3 runs to 13 residues. CDR1 and CDR2 from the germline V gene are SGHTA and FQGNSA. V gave up 1 base and J gave up 8 bases, with 9 bases separating them. This CDR3 reads CASSLVRTYEQFF. The CDR3 DNA follows: TGTGCCAGCAGCTTAGTGCGAACTTATGAGCAGTTCTTC.